This is a list of T cell receptor beta chains from one sample in a study of shared clonotypes between healthy human individuals. The method was immunoSEQ multiplex PCR; TCRdb's version includes in-frame clones alone and lacks a portion of them. The sample carries roughly 600,000 clones, 98% recorded once. Sequencing input: naive CD8+ T cells sorted from blood. The source is a man in his thirties or forties in good health. CDR3s include the opening cysteine and the closing phenylalanine or tryptophan. D genes are given only for firm matches. For some rows the clone size is stated as once, few or many, or as a class when expanded; others skip it.

.	.	TRBV4-2	TRBJ2-7	TGTGCCAGCAGCCAAGAAGAAGCTGCAACAGCCTCCTACGAGCAGTACTTC	CASSQEEAATASYEQYF
.	.	TRBV9	TRBJ2-2	TGTGCCAGCAGCGTAGAAGGCCAGGACGGAGTGTACACCGGGGAGCTGTTTTTT	CASSVEGQDGVYTGELFF
.	.	TRBV9	TRBJ2-2	TGTGCCAGCAGCGGATATAGAAACACCGGGGAGCTGTTTTTT	CASSGYRNTGELFF
.	once	TRBV27	TRBJ1-5	TGTGCCAGCAGCCCTCTTCCTCGGGGCAATCAGCCCCAGCATTTT	CASSPLPRGNQPQHF
.	.	TRBV5-1	TRBJ2-7	TGCGCCAGCAGCTTAGTGGGCCGGACCTACGAGCAGTACTTC	CASSLVGRTYEQYF
.	.	TRBV11-2	TRBJ2-7	TGTGCCAGCAGCTTATATCTCGGTGAGCACGAGCAGTACTTC	CASSLYLGEHEQYF
TRBD1	.	TRBV5-4	TRBJ2-7	TGTGCCAGCAGCTCGGCCCCCCGGACAGGGGTGGACCTCGAGCAGTACTTC	CASSSAPRTGVDLEQYF
.	.	TRBV14	TRBJ1-5	TGTGCCAGCAGCCAAACAGGGTCGGGAGGGGCCCAGCATTTT	CASSQTGSGGAQHF
TRBD2	.	TRBV27	TRBJ2-3	TGTTCGCGGGATAGCGGGAGTATTGATACGCAGTATTTT	CSRDSGSIDTQYF
.	.	TRBV5-1	TRBJ2-5	TGCGCCAGCAGCTTGACAGCGGCCGAGACCCAGTACTTC	CASSLTAAETQYF
TRBD1	once	TRBV11-2	TRBJ2-7	TGTGCCACCCGACAGGGGGGGTGGTACGAGCAGTACTTC	CATRQGGWYEQYF
.	.	TRBV4-1	TRBJ2-7	TGCGCCAGCAGCCAACCGGGACAAATAAACGAGCAGTACTTC	CASSQPGQINEQYF
.	.	TRBV5-4	TRBJ2-7	TGTGCCAGCAGCTTCGAGGGTATTTACGAGCAGTACTTC	CASSFEGIYEQYF
.	.	TRBV5-1	TRBJ2-7	TGCGCCAGCAGCTTGGATAACTACTACGAGCAGTACTTC	CASSLDNYYEQYF
.	.	TRBV27	TRBJ2-1	TGTGCCAGCAGCCAAACGGCAGGGCTTTACAATGAGCAGTTCTTC	CASSQTAGLYNEQFF
.	.	TRBV7-9	TRBJ2-1	TGTGCCAGCAGCTTAAGTGTAGGGGCCAGATTCGGGGAGCAGTTCTTC	CASSLSVGARFGEQFF
.	.	TRBV27	TRBJ2-2	TGTGCCAGCAGCCTTATAGGGGGGATCGCGAACACCGGGGAGCTGTTTTTT	CASSLIGGIANTGELFF
TRBD2	.	TRBV4-3	TRBJ2-7	TGCGCCAGCAGCCAAGTCCTAGCGGGAGAACCTTCCGAGCAGTACTTC	CASSQVLAGEPSEQYF
.	.	TRBV27	TRBJ1-5	TGTGCCAGCAGTTTATCTGGTAACAATCAGCCCCAGCATTTT	CASSLSGNNQPQHF
.	.	TRBV29-1	TRBJ2-7	TGCAGCGTTGAAGTTCCGGACAGCACCTACGAGCAGTACTTC	CSVEVPDSTYEQYF
.	.	TRBV27	TRBJ2-1	TGTGCCAGCAGTCGGAGGTCGGGTGAGCAGTTCTTC	CASSRRSGEQFF
TRBD2	.	TRBV5-1	TRBJ2-7	TGCGCCAGCAGCTTGGCGGCGGGAGGCCCGGAAGAGCAGTACTTC	CASSLAAGGPEEQYF
.	.	TRBV13	TRBJ2-1	TGTGCCAGCCGTGGCAATGAGCAGTTCTTC	CASRGNEQFF
.	.	TRBV29-1	TRBJ2-3	TGCAGCGTTCTAAGGGATACGCAGTATTTT	CSVLRDTQYF
.	.	TRBV10-2	TRBJ1-2	TGCGCCAGCAGCCCCCGACCGACGATCGGAGTAGGCGGCTACACCTTC	CASSPRPTIGVGGYTF
.	.	TRBV4-1	TRBJ2-1	TGCGCCAGCAGCCAAGTTGGACGGAATGAGCAGTTCTTC	CASSQVGRNEQFF
.	.	TRBV7-9	TRBJ2-5	TGTGCCAGCAGCTGGAGGGAAGAGACCCAGTACTTC	CASSWREETQYF
.	.	TRBV30	TRBJ1-2	TGTGCCTGGAGTTACAGCCCGGCAACCTATGGCTACACCTTC	CAWSYSPATYGYTF
.	once	TRBV11-2	TRBJ2-7	TGTGCCAGCAGCTTAGGGGGGTCCTACGAGCAGTACTTC	CASSLGGSYEQYF
TRBD2	.	TRBV10-1	TRBJ2-1	TGCGCCAGCAGGCTGGAGAAGCGGGAAAAGAATGAGCAGTTCTTC	CASRLEKREKNEQFF
TRBD1	.	TRBV2	TRBJ2-7	TGTGCCAGCGAAGGGACAGGGTCCTACGAGCAGTACTTC	CASEGTGSYEQYF
TRBD2	.	TRBV29-1	TRBJ2-1	TGCAGCGTTGAAGATTCGGTAGCGGGAGGACGATTCTTCAATGAGCAGTTCTTC	CSVEDSVAGGRFFNEQFF
TRBD1	.	TRBV29-1	TRBJ2-7	TGCAGCGCCGGGACAGACTACGAGCAGTACTTC	CSAGTDYEQYF
.	.	TRBV11-2	TRBJ2-3	TGTGCCAGCAGCTCGCTAGCGGATACGCAGTATTTT	CASSSLADTQYF
.	.	TRBV9	TRBJ1-5	TGTGCCAGCAGCGAGGCAGGGACTCAGCCCCAGCATTTT	CASSEAGTQPQHF
.	.	TRBV7-9	TRBJ1-1	TGTGCCAGCAGCCAGCCGGGCCACACTGAAGCTTTCTTT	CASSQPGHTEAFF
.	once	TRBV15	TRBJ2-7	TGTGCCACCATCATTAGGACACGACTTTACGAGCAGTACTTC	CATIIRTRLYEQYF
TRBD2	.	TRBV4-1	TRBJ2-1	TGCGCCAGCAGCCAAGGGGCGGGAGTCGTCAACAATGAGCAGTTCTTC	CASSQGAGVVNNEQFF
TRBD1	.	TRBV7-2	TRBJ2-2	TGTGCCAGCAGCTTTCCTCGACAGGGGCCCTCGAACACCGGGGAGCTGTTTTTT	CASSFPRQGPSNTGELFF
TRBD2	.	TRBV11-2	TRBJ2-1	TGTGCCAGCAGCTTAGTGGGGGGACTAGCGTACAATGAGCAGTTCTTC	CASSLVGGLAYNEQFF
TRBD1	once	TRBV2	TRBJ1-1	TGTGCCAGCCCCAGGGGGCTACAATTCAACACTGAAGCTTTCTTT	CASPRGLQFNTEAFF
.	.	TRBV13	TRBJ2-7	TGTGCCAGCAGCGATCGACTTTACTCCTACGAGCAGTACTTC	CASSDRLYSYEQYF
TRBD1	.	TRBV4-3	TRBJ2-7	TGCGCCAGCAGCCAAGGGACAGGCAGCTCCTACGAGCAGTACTTC	CASSQGTGSSYEQYF
TRBD1	.	TRBV18	TRBJ2-1	TGTGCCAGCTCACCTCCAGGACAGGGGGGTCGTGAGCAGTTCTTC	CASSPPGQGGREQFF
TRBD1	.	TRBV27	TRBJ1-1	TGTGCCAGCGGACAGGGTTTGAACACTGAAGCTTTCTTT	CASGQGLNTEAFF
TRBD2	.	TRBV7-9	TRBJ2-1	TGTGCCAGCAGCCATTCCCAACGGGGGGACAATGAGCAGTTCTTC	CASSHSQRGDNEQFF
.	.	TRBV9	TRBJ2-7	TGTGCCAGCAGCGGTGGGGCCCAACCCTACGAGCAGTACTTC	CASSGGAQPYEQYF
TRBD2	.	TRBV4-3	TRBJ2-2	TGCGCCAGCAGCCAAGCTTCTAGCGGGAAGAGTGCGAACACCGGGGAGCTGTTTTTT	CASSQASSGKSANTGELFF
TRBD1	.	TRBV4-1	TRBJ2-1	TGCGCCAGCAGTAATCTCGGGACAGGGGACAACAATGAGCAGTTCTTC	CASSNLGTGDNNEQFF
TRBD2	once	TRBV7-3	TRBJ2-1	TGTGCCAGCAGCTTAACCCCCGGGACTAGCGGGAGCCGTGAGCAGTTCTTC	CASSLTPGTSGSREQFF
.	.	TRBV6-6	TRBJ1-5	TGTGCCAGCAGTTACGACGGCAGGGTGCCCGGTCAGCCCCAGCATTTT	CASSYDGRVPGQPQHF
.	once	TRBV5-1	TRBJ1-1	TGCGCCAGCAGCTTAAGTGAAGGGGGGGACACGAACACTGAAGCTTTCTTT	CASSLSEGGDTNTEAFF
TRBD1	.	TRBV4-3	TRBJ2-7	TGCGCCAGCAGCCGGACAGGGGCCTCCTACGAGCAGTACTTC	CASSRTGASYEQYF
.	.	TRBV27	TRBJ2-7	TGTGCCAGCAGTCTGTCCGAGACCTACGAGCAGTACTTC	CASSLSETYEQYF